The 17 T cell receptor beta chains listed next were all sequenced from one sample in a study of blood T cell repertoires in COVID-19. The protocol was immunoSEQ multiplex PCR, while the TCRdb copy is restricted to in-frame clones and leaves out a portion. The sample has about 33,000 clones, 75% to 90% seen once. Sequencing was carried out using peripheral blood. The source is a human donor in a cohort sampled during active COVID-19.

V is TRBV4-1 and J is TRBJ2-1, with D perhaps TRBD2 (5 bases). CDR3 size: 16 residues. Germline V gene sequence: CDR1 MGHRA, CDR2 YSYEKL. Trimming stripped 4 bases from V and 2 bases from J, with 15 bases between. The CDR3 DNA follows: TGCGCCAGCAGCCCCCCTGAGGGTCTGACCTACAATGAGCAGTTCTTC. It yields the protein CASSPPEGLTYNEQFF.

The chain recombines TRBV6-6 with TRBJ2-5; D possibly corresponds to TRBD1 (5 bases). The V end lost 7 bases, the J end lost 0 bases, and 12 bases lay between the germline ends. The CDR3 is 14 residues long. The germline gives CDR1 MNHNY, CDR2 SVGAGI (reference sequence). The CDR3 DNA sequence: TGTGCCAGCACCGAGAACAGGCACCAAGAGACCCAGTACTTC. Translation gives CASTENRHQETQYF.

The chain carries TRBV2 and TRBJ2-6, with D tentatively TRBD1 (5 bases). The CDR3 runs 15 residues. Deletions cut 6 bases from V and 0 bases from J, with 9 bases between. Germline CDR1 is SNHLY and CDR2 is FYNNEI. The CDR3 nucleotides read TGTGCCAGCAGGACAGCCCCCTCTGGGGCCAACGTCCTGACTTTC. This sequence encodes CASRTAPSGANVLTF.

CDR3 coding DNA: TGCGCCAGCAGCCAAGACTACGGGACTCCGAGTTCACCCCTCCACTTT. Protein product: CASSQDYGTPSSPLHF. The chain combines TRBV4-1 with TRBJ1-6, with D perhaps TRBD1 (5 bases). Germline assignment: CDR1 MGHRA and CDR2 YSYEKL. The germline V and J ends were trimmed by 0 bases and 9 bases, with 15 bases remaining between them. The length of the CDR3 is 16 residues.

V is TRBV27 and J is TRBJ2-7, with D perhaps matching TRBD1 (5 bases). Germline V gene lookup returns CDR1 MNHEY and CDR2 SMNVEV (reference sequence). V lost 3 bases and J lost 5, with 14 bases in between. The CDR3 contains 14 residues. CDR3 nucleotide sequence: TGTGCCAGCAGTTTGAGGCAGGGAAGTAACGAGCAGTACTTC. It encodes CASSLRQGSNEQYF.

This chain connects TRBV19 to TRBJ1-1; the match to TRBD1 covers 7 bases. The CDR3 is 14 amino acids. In germline, CDR1 is LNHDA, CDR2 SQIVND (reference sequence). The V and J ends lost 6 bases and 0 bases, in that order; junction bases with no gene match: 4. The CDR3 sequence: CASSAGQMNTEAFF. CDR3 bases: TGTGCCAGTAGCGCGGGACAGATGAACACTGAAGCTTTCTTT.

The gene calls are TRBV11-2 and TRBJ2-4; the match to TRBD1 covers 7 bases. Germline CDR1 SGHAT, CDR2 FQNNGV. This CDR3 is 18 amino acids long. V lost 5 bases, J lost 0 bases, and 13 bases stayed unmatched. The CDR3 loop reads CASSRGQATALAKNIQYF. CDR3 DNA sequence: TGTGCCAGCAGCCGAGGACAGGCGACCGCCCTAGCCAAAAACATTCAGTACTTC. The complete variable domain, with remaining parts taken from reference TRBV11-2 and TRBJ2-4, reads EAGVAQSPRYKIIEKRQSVAFWCNPISGHATLYWYQQILGQGPKLLIQFQNNGVVDDSQLPKDRFSAERLKGVDSTLKIQPAKLEDSAVYLCASSRGQATALAKNIQYFGAGTRLSVL.

This chain joins TRBV5-1 and TRBJ2-2; 12 bases are a match to TRBD2. Germline V gives CDR1 SGHRS, CDR2 YFSETQ. The J segment lost 1 base and the V segment lost 2 bases, leaving 3 bases of the junction unmatched. The CDR3 extends over 17 amino acids. CDR3 loop: CASSLGTSGLNTGELFF. CDR3 in DNA: TGCGCCAGCAGCTTAGGGACTAGCGGGCTGAACACCGGGGAGCTGTTTTTT.

CDR3 in DNA: TGTGCCAGTAGTATCTGGGGGACAGGTACTGAAGCTTTCTTT. It translates to CASSIWGTGTEAFF. This chain connects TRBV19 to TRBJ1-1; 8 positions agree with TRBD1. There are 14 residues in the CDR3. The ends lost 3 bases at V and 5 bases at J; junction bases unmatched: 5. Germline CDR1 is LNHDA and CDR2 is SQIVND (reference sequence).

The CDR3 reads CASSFRGTSNQPQHF. The CDR3 nucleotides are TGTGCCAGCAGCTTCAGGGGGACTAGCAATCAGCCCCAGCATTTT. The rearrangement uses TRBV7-8 and TRBJ1-5; 7 bases map to TRBD1. There are 15 residues in the CDR3. From germline, CDR1 is SGHVS and CDR2 FQNEAQ. V was pared by 3 bases and J by 0 bases, with 2 bases of the junction left unmatched.

In its sample, this clone was seen once. The chain has TRBV7-9 and TRBJ2-5; 7 nucleotides align to TRBD1. J lost 2 bases, V lost 4 bases, and 4 bases had no gene match. The V gene's germline CDR1 is SEHNR and CDR2 FQNEAQ (reference sequence). This CDR3 spans 14 amino acids. The CDR3 loop is CASSWGQLQETQYF. The CDR3 bases are TGTGCCAGCAGCTGGGGACAGCTACAAGAGACCCAGTACTTC.

The genes are TRBV5-3 and TRBJ1-1; TRBD1 agrees at 10 bases. TRBV5-3 is placed among ORFs of uncertain function. This CDR3 region has 14 residues. V dropped 3 bases and J dropped 6; count of bases not matched to a gene: 5. CDR3 bases: TGTGCCAGAAGCTATGACAGGGGGCAGGCTGAAGCTTTCTTT. Encoded protein: CARSYDRGQAEAFF.

This chain joins TRBV9 and TRBJ2-3; TRBD2 matches at 7 bases. This CDR3 is built from 15 residues. The germline V gene has CDR1 SGDLS and CDR2 YYNGEE. The V segment lost 4 bases and the J segment 2 bases; nucleotides outside the gene matches: 7. The CDR3 nucleotides are TGTGCCAGCAGCCCCCGGACTAGTCCCACAGATACGCAGTATTTT. It yields the protein CASSPRTSPTDTQYF.

By frequency in the sample, this clone is medium-sized. The J gene is TRBJ1-4, the V gene TRBV6-5; a possible D gene is TRBD1 (5 bases). Germline assignment: CDR1 MNHEY and CDR2 SVGAGI. The V end was cut by 7 bases, the J end by 2 bases, with 11 bases between. The CDR3 runs 14 residues. The CDR3 region is CASTAGRTNEKLFF. CDR3 DNA sequence: TGTGCCAGCACCGCAGGGAGGACTAATGAAAAACTGTTTTTT.

The J gene is TRBJ2-5, the V gene TRBV11-3, with 10 bases fitting TRBD2. Germline V gene lookup returns CDR1 SGHNT and CDR2 YENEEA. Unmatched junction bases numbered 6, after V lost 5 bases and J lost 0 bases. The CDR3 has 16 residues. The CDR3 DNA sequence: TGTGCCAGCAGCCCCACCGGGACTAGCGACCAAGAGACCCAGTACTTC. It is translated as CASSPTGTSDQETQYF. The whole variable domain, remainder taken from reference TRBV11-3 and TRBJ2-5, is EAGVVQSPRYKIIEKKQPVAFWCNPISGHNTLYWYLQNLGQGPELLIRYENEEAVDDSQLPKDRFSAERLKGVDSTLKIQPAELGDSAVYLCASSPTGTSDQETQYFGPGTRLLVL.

This clone was observed a handful of times. The chain is built from TRBV11-2 and TRBJ2-1, with TRBD2 as a possible D gene (6 bases). Per the germline V gene, CDR1 is SGHAT and CDR2 is FQNNGV. V was pared by 4 bases and J by 8 bases, with 9 bases between. The CDR3 loop spans 12 amino acids. The CDR3 nucleotides read TGTGCCAGCAGCTCCACGGGGGATGAGCAGTTCTTC. It translates to CASSSTGDEQFF.

J is TRBJ2-7 and V is TRBV19, with 9 bases fitting TRBD1. Losses at the gene ends were 5 bases for V and 5 bases for J; bases not matched to a gene: 7. The CDR3 consists of 14 residues. Germline CDR1 LNHDA, CDR2 SQIVND (reference sequence). The CDR3 protein is CASSDGTGSNEQYF. The CDR3, as DNA: TGTGCCAGTAGTGATGGGACAGGGTCCAACGAGCAGTACTTC.